A single sample is the source of the 20 T cell receptor beta chains below, sequenced in a study of blood T cell repertoires in COVID-19. The method was immunoSEQ multiplex PCR; TCRdb's version includes in-frame clones alone and lacks a portion of them. This sample yields some 230,000 clones, of which about 80% are seen a single time; around 16% belongs to the top ten. Input material: PBMCs or T cells enriched from blood (not recorded which). These receptors were taken from a man aged 35-49 years who had recovered from COVID-19.

The chain combines TRBV6-2 or TRBV6-3 with TRBJ1-4, with TRBD1 matching 9 bases. The germline V gene has CDR1 MNHEY and CDR2 SVGEGT. There are 15 residues in the CDR3. The trim removed 6 bases at V and 10 bases at J, leaving 12 bases unmatched. This chain's CDR3 is CASSQGQGEVGKLFF. In DNA form, the CDR3 reads TGTGCCAGCAGCCAGGGACAGGGAGAAGTCGGAAAACTGTTTTTT.

This chain links TRBV7-6 with TRBJ2-3; tentative D call: TRBD2 (6 bases). V lost 5 bases and J lost 1, with 28 bases in between. The CDR3 is made up of 20 amino acids. Per germline, CDR1 SGHVS and CDR2 FNYEAQ. CDR3 sequence (DNA): TGTGCCAGCAGCCCCACGGCCCAGGGACCCCAGGGACTTGGCACAGATACGCAGTATTTT. This sequence encodes CASSPTAQGPQGLGTDTQYF.

V and J are TRBV18 and TRBJ2-1; a possible D gene is TRBD2 (6 bases). This CDR3 is built from 18 residues. The V end was cut by 0 bases, the J end by 0 bases, with 15 bases between. Germline assignment: CDR1 KGHSH and CDR2 LQKENI. CDR3 sequence (DNA): TGTGCCAGCTCACCACCGTGGGGGTCGGGGGTCTCCTACAATGAGCAGTTCTTC. Its protein product is CASSPPWGSGVSYNEQFF.

This chain connects TRBV7-6 to TRBJ1-3; 10 bases fit TRBD1. The CDR3 extends over 16 amino acids. The trim removed 1 base at V and 0 bases at J, leaving 0 bases unmatched. Germline V CDR1 and CDR2: SGHVS, FNYEAQ. Here the CDR3 reads CASSLGTGGSGNTIYF. Written as DNA, the CDR3 is TGTGCCAGCAGCTTAGGGACAGGGGGCTCTGGAAACACCATATATTTT.

V gene TRBV13 combines with J gene TRBJ1-3, with TRBD1 matching 8 bases. J lost 0 bases, V lost 6 bases, and 7 bases had no gene match. CDR3 length: 16 amino acids. Germline V lookup: CDR1 PRHDT, CDR2 FYEKMQ (reference sequence). Written as DNA, the CDR3 is TGTGCCAGCAGGGGCCGAACAGGGGGCTCTGGAAACACCATATATTTT. Translation gives CASRGRTGGSGNTIYF.

The rearrangement uses TRBV19 and TRBJ1-2, with 9 nucleotides matching TRBD1. V shed 5 bases and J 0 bases; nucleotides not matched to a gene: 13. Germline values: CDR1 LNHDA, CDR2 SQIVND (reference sequence). The CDR3 contains 18 residues. In DNA, the CDR3 is TGTGCCAGTAGTTCAAATGCGGGGACAGGGACTTCTAACTATGGCTACACCTTC. This encodes CASSSNAGTGTSNYGYTF.

The chain joins TRBV21-1 to TRBJ1-6. TRBV21-1 is a pseudogene locus. This CDR3 contains 16 residues. The CDR3 here is CASSKERPTYNSPLHF. The CDR3 region has the DNA TGTGCCAGCAGCAAAGAACGGCCGACTTATAATTCACCCCTCCACTTT.

This chain joins TRBV19 and TRBJ1-1; D is ambiguous. CDR3 size: 13 residues. CDR1 is LNHDA and CDR2 is SQIVND in the germline V gene (reference sequence). Between the trimmed V and J ends, which lost 5 bases and 8 bases, there was a span of 15 bases. The CDR3 coding sequence is TGTGCCAGTAGTGTCTACGCTTTGACAGAAGCTTTCTTT. Amino acids: CASSVYALTEAFF.

The rearrangement joins TRBV9 to TRBJ2-3, with D possibly being TRBD2 (6 bases). The germline V gene encodes CDR1 SGDLS and CDR2 YYNGEE. The CDR3 consists of 17 residues. With 4 bases removed from V and 2 bases from J, the gap between germline ends came to 20 bases. The CDR3 nucleotides read TGTGCCAGCAGCCCACAACCTTGGCGGGACTTCACAGATACGCAGTATTTT. This sequence encodes CASSPQPWRDFTDTQYF.

The chain couples TRBV12-3 or TRBV12-4 to TRBJ1-2; D is unresolved. V gave up 3 bases and J gave up 8 bases, with 10 bases separating them. This CDR3 is built from 12 residues. The CDR3 DNA is TGTGCCAGCAGTTTCTTTTCGAGGGGCTACACCTTC. This codes for CASSFFSRGYTF.

The genes are TRBV29-1 and TRBJ2-1; TRBD2 matches 13 bases. CDR3 length: 14 amino acids. Germline values: CDR1 SQVTM, CDR2 ANQGSEA. Trimming took 7 bases from V and 5 from J; bases not matched to a gene: 5. Here the CDR3 DNA reads TGCAGCGGGTACGGGACTAGCGGGGACAATGAGCAGTTCTTC. Encoded protein: CSGYGTSGDNEQFF.

This sequence joins TRBV5-6 and TRBJ1-2; D not certain. The CDR3 sequence is 14 residues long. Between the trimmed V and J ends, which lost 3 bases and 3 bases, there was a span of 12 bases. Germline assignment: CDR1 SGHDT and CDR2 YYEEEE. CDR3 loop: CASSSLGRDYGYTF. The CDR3 DNA reads TGTGCCAGCAGCTCCTTGGGGAGGGACTATGGCTACACCTTC.

V and J are TRBV2 and TRBJ2-3; 11 positions match TRBD2. The V and J ends lost 6 bases and 12 bases, in that order; junction bases with no gene match: 8. CDR3 length: 13 amino acids. Germline V gene data show CDR1 as SNHLY and CDR2 as FYNNEI. The CDR3 protein is CASRQTSGAFQYF. The DNA for the CDR3 is TGTGCCAGCAGGCAGACTAGCGGGGCGTTTCAGTATTTT.

J is TRBJ2-1 and V is TRBV27; 13 bases align to TRBD2. Germline V gene sequence: CDR1 MNHEY, CDR2 SMNVEV (reference sequence). V was pared by 2 bases and J by 6 bases, with 7 bases of the junction left unmatched. This CDR3 spans 17 amino acids. The CDR3 spells CASSLEGTSGNSNEQFF. The CDR3 DNA reads TGTGCCAGCAGTTTAGAGGGGACTAGCGGGAACTCCAATGAGCAGTTCTTC.

CDR3 sequence: CASSKSSYNEQFF. The CDR3 DNA sequence: TGTGCCAGCAGTAAGAGCTCCTACAATGAGCAGTTCTTC. The V call is TRBV28, the J call TRBJ2-1; the D is unclear. This CDR3 has 13 amino acids. Germline CDR1 reads MDHEN; CDR2 reads SYDVKM. V was cut by 5 bases and J by 0 bases, with 5 bases left in between.

The chain has TRBV14 and TRBJ1-1; tentatively, D is TRBD1 (6 bases). The germline CDR1 and CDR2 sequences are SGHDN and FVKESK. V shed 1 base and J shed 3 bases, with 12 bases lying between them. This CDR3 is 15 amino acids long. The CDR3 DNA is TGTGCCAGCAGCCAAGGGACAGCCTCGTACACTGAAGCTTTCTTT. Its protein product is CASSQGTASYTEAFF.

The chain couples TRBV6-5 to TRBJ1-1, with a weak D call TRBD1 (5 bases). The CDR3 has 12 residues. Trimming pared 8 bases from V and 4 bases from J, leaving 11 bases between. Germline V gene data show CDR1 as MNHEY and CDR2 as SVGAGI. CDR3 in amino acids: CASASGVTEAFF. CDR3 DNA: TGTGCCAGCGCGTCGGGGGTCACTGAAGCTTTCTTT.

The chain is built from TRBV5-1 and TRBJ2-6; D is unresolved. CDR3 length: 18 residues. The ends were cut back, 0 bases at V and 0 bases at J, with 13 bases in the middle. Germline lookup yields CDR1 SGHRS and CDR2 YFSETQ. CDR3 DNA: TGCGCCAGCAGCTTGGTTTTGGGCAGCCTCTCTGGGGCCAACGTCCTGACTTTC. Its translation is CASSLVLGSLSGANVLTF.

V usage is TRBV28 and J usage is TRBJ1-5; the D gene is possibly TRBD1 (5 bases). Germline V gene data show CDR1 as MDHEN and CDR2 as SYDVKM. V lost 2 bases to trimming and J lost 5 bases, with 13 bases between them. The CDR3 has 15 residues. The CDR3 loop reads CASSLPDSLDQPQHF. DNA for the CDR3: TGTGCCAGCAGTTTACCCGACAGCCTTGATCAGCCCCAGCATTTT.

The chain couples TRBV29-1 to TRBJ2-5, with D hard to call. The length of the CDR3 is 12 residues. V was clipped by 5 bases and J by 2 bases, with 9 bases between them. Germline CDR1 and CDR2: SQVTM and ANQGSEA. CDR3 sequence reads: CSVYHSQETQYF. DNA of the CDR3: TGCAGCGTTTATCACAGTCAAGAGACCCAGTACTTC.